This T cell receptor (beta chain) was found in a study of cytomegalovirus exposure and HLA in healthy donors. Overall study results and limits: The authors later found HLA-associated TCR beta chains more clonally expanded than equally common others. After further analysis at a later stage, 16,951 TCR beta sequences were associated with HLA alleles at 0.05 false discovery rate. Follow-up analysis seemed to connect common viral pathogens with several of the most significant clusters identified.

This CDR3 has 14 residues. Between the trimmed V and J ends, which lost 5 bases and 0 bases, there was a span of 10 bases. Germline lookup yields CDR1 SEHNR and CDR2 FQNEAQ (reference sequence). Concerning this clone itself: Its antigen is as yet unknown.

The study ran its PCR with 60 Vbeta and 13 Jbeta primers. Clones were read by immunoSEQ multiplex PCR, and TCRdb kept only the in-frame ones, dropping some. The table has 90,000 to 110,000 clones, approximately 70% seen once. Nominal health characterized the donors when sampled, though unrecorded immune exposures were likely. V gene TRBV7-9 combines with J gene TRBJ2-5, with a tentative D call TRBD2 (5 bases). What was sequenced was PBMCs. The TCR was taken from a man aged 30 to 39 in good health and CMV-seronegative. The CDR3 loop is CASSQAGHQETQYF. The CDR3 bases are TGTGCCAGCAGCCAGGCGGGTCACCAAGAGACCCAGTACTTC.